The next 18 T cell receptor beta chains were all read from a single sample in a study of OX40 agonist ivuxolimab in advanced cancers. Sequenced by immunoSEQ multiplex PCR; TCRdb stores in-frame clones only, minus some. The sample includes about 160,000 clones, 85% to 95% of them seen just once. The sequences come from CD4+ or CD8+ T cells sorted from blood, collected in a trial of the OX40 agonist ivuxolimab. These receptors were obtained from an adult with an advanced solid tumor such as melanoma, head and neck, liver or kidney cancer.

The chain couples TRBV27 to TRBJ2-3, with D perhaps matching TRBD2 (5 bases). The CDR3 has 17 residues. Trimming stripped 5 bases from V and 0 bases from J, with 18 bases between. Per the germline V gene, CDR1 is MNHEY and CDR2 is SMNVEV (reference sequence). The CDR3 reads CASSPQERRSSTDTQYF. CDR3 bases: TGTGCCAGCAGTCCCCAGGAGCGGAGGTCTAGCACAGATACGCAGTATTTT.

The V call is TRBV10-3, the J call TRBJ2-2, with 7 bases identical to TRBD1. The CDR3 loop spans 14 amino acids. The J segment lost 3 bases and the V segment lost 4 bases, leaving 2 bases of the junction unmatched. Germline V gives CDR1 ENHRY, CDR2 SYGVKD. In DNA, the CDR3 is TGTGCCATCAGTGTGGGGACAGACACCGGGGAGCTGTTTTTT. It specifies CAISVGTDTGELFF.

This clone has just a few counts. The chain's CDR3 is CSVAVNTEAFF. The CDR3 DNA reads TGCAGCGTAGCAGTGAACACTGAAGCTTTCTTT. This chain joins TRBV29-1 and TRBJ1-1; D not resolved. V was cut by 6 bases and J by 0 bases, with 5 bases left in between. Germline CDR1 and CDR2: SQVTM and ANQGSEA. The CDR3 runs 11 residues.

The chain joins TRBV7-9 to TRBJ1-1; 9 bases are shared with TRBD1. This CDR3 is 14 amino acids long. From germline, CDR1 is SEHNR and CDR2 FQNEAQ (reference sequence). J lost 4 bases, V lost 5 bases, and 5 bases had no gene match. CDR3 amino acids: CASSPTTGGTEAFF. The DNA for the CDR3 is TGTGCCAGCAGCCCAACGACAGGGGGCACTGAAGCTTTCTTT.

This clone was picked up one time. V and J are TRBV10-2 and TRBJ2-7, with D uncertain. Trimming stripped 6 bases from V and 0 bases from J, with 9 bases between. CDR1 is WSHSY and CDR2 is SAAADI in the germline V gene. CDR3 length: 13 residues. The CDR3 is CASRGLNSYEQYF. DNA for the CDR3: TGCGCCAGCAGAGGGCTGAACTCCTACGAGCAGTACTTC.

This clone was seen more than once but under ten times. The chain combines TRBV5-4 with TRBJ1-5; D is ambiguous. V was cut by 5 bases and J by 6 bases, with 9 bases left in between. Germline V gives CDR1 SGHNT, CDR2 YYREEE (reference sequence). The CDR3 totals 12 residues. CDR3 protein: CASRVWAQPQHF. DNA of the CDR3: TGTGCCAGCAGAGTGTGGGCTCAGCCCCAGCATTTT.

The gene calls are TRBV4-2 and TRBJ1-5; unclear D gene. This CDR3 has 16 residues. Deletions cut 1 base from V and 2 bases from J, with 12 bases between. Germline V gene sequence: CDR1 LGHNA, CDR2 YNFKEQ. The CDR3 region has the DNA TGTGCCAGCAGCCAAGGAATGCGGGTGGGCAATCAGCCCCAGCATTTT. Protein: CASSQGMRVGNQPQHF.

A word on this clone: At one end, the junction sequence differs from germline, possibly due to a read error. The DNA for the CDR3 is TGTGCTAGCAGCTTAGAGCGTAGCAATGAGCAGTTCTTC. It specifies CASSLERSNEQFF. The chain joins TRBV7-7 to TRBJ2-1; D not resolved. The CDR3 contains 13 residues. Germline assignment: CDR1 SSHAT and CDR2 FNYEAQ (reference sequence).

In nucleotides, the CDR3 is TGTGCCAGTAGTAATTTGGCAGGGAACACTGAAGCTTTCTTT. This codes for CASSNLAGNTEAFF. This chain links TRBV19 with TRBJ1-1, with unresolved D. This CDR3 is built from 14 residues. Germline-derived CDR1 and CDR2 are LNHDA and SQIVND (reference sequence). V was cut by 4 bases and J by 1 base, with 10 bases left in between.

This clone was counted a single time. For the CDR3, the DNA is TGTGCCAGCAGTTACGGGGGATGGGGGGAGTCCTACGAGCAGTACTTC. Residues: CASSYGGWGESYEQYF. The chain combines TRBV6-5 with TRBJ2-7; perhaps TRBD2 as D (6 bases). The germline V gene has CDR1 MNHEY and CDR2 SVGAGI. CDR3 length: 16 residues. Trimming left V 2 bases short and J 1 base short, with 15 bases between.

The chain recombines TRBV9 with TRBJ2-5, with D perhaps matching TRBD2 (6 bases). This CDR3 is 14 amino acids long. Germline CDR1 is SGDLS and CDR2 is YYNGEE. The germline V and J ends were trimmed by 3 bases and 1 base, with 10 bases remaining between them. The CDR3: CASSGGLLQETQYF. CDR3 nucleotides: TGTGCCAGCAGCGGAGGACTACTCCAAGAGACCCAGTACTTC.

J is TRBJ1-3 and V is TRBV5-1; 10 bases align to TRBD1. The junction had 3 bases not matched to a gene; V was cut back by 0 bases and J by 0 bases. The CDR3 runs 17 residues. CDR1 is SGHRS, CDR2 YFSETQ, per germline. CDR3 nucleotide sequence: TGCGCCAGCAGCTTGGCCGGGGACAGGGGCTCTGGAAACACCATATATTTT. It codes for CASSLAGDRGSGNTIYF.

The CDR3 loop is CASRDFPEQVYGYTF. CDR3 in DNA: TGTGCCAGCAGAGATTTTCCTGAACAGGTCTATGGCTACACCTTC. This sequence joins TRBV6-1 and TRBJ1-2, with a tentative D call TRBD1 (5 bases). Germline CDR1 reads MNHNS; CDR2 reads SASEGT. This CDR3 has 15 residues. V lost 6 bases to trimming and J lost 4 bases, with 18 bases between them.

This sequence joins TRBV27 and TRBJ1-2, with 8 bases identical to TRBD1. This CDR3 has 16 residues. Germline V lookup: CDR1 MNHEY, CDR2 SMNVEV (reference sequence). Trimming cost V 6 bases and J 8 bases; bases outside gene matches: 17. The CDR3 DNA reads TGTGCCAGCAGCTCATCCGACAGGGGCGTAACCTACGGCTACACCTTC. As protein: CASSSSDRGVTYGYTF.

This rearrangement joins TRBV7-3 to TRBJ2-7, with 8 positions matching TRBD2. Germline CDR1 is SGHTA and CDR2 is FQGTGA. Trimming at V came to 6 bases and at J to 2 bases, leaving 6 bases not matched to a gene. This CDR3 spans 14 amino acids. The CDR3 sequence is CASSPTSDTYEQYF. The CDR3, as DNA: TGTGCCAGCAGTCCGACTAGCGACACCTACGAGCAGTACTTC.

This chain joins TRBV6-5 and TRBJ1-2; TRBD1 might be the D (6 bases). The germline V and J ends were trimmed by 5 bases and 4 bases, with 14 bases remaining between them. Germline V CDR1 and CDR2: MNHEY, SVGAGI. This CDR3 is 14 amino acids long. The CDR3 here is CASSNRQVLYGYTF. In nucleotides, the CDR3 is TGTGCCAGCAGTAACAGACAGGTTCTCTATGGCTACACCTTC.

For the CDR3, the DNA is TGTGCCAGCAGCCTGACAGGGATCTCCTACGAGCAGTACTTC. It codes for CASSLTGISYEQYF. The chain employs TRBV5-8 and TRBJ2-7; 7 bases agree with TRBD1. V dropped 4 bases and J dropped 0; count of bases not matched to a gene: 4. Germline assignment: CDR1 SGHTS and CDR2 YDEGEE. The CDR3 sequence is 14 residues long.

J is TRBJ2-2 and V is TRBV19; 9 bases are a match to TRBD1. Germline V gene sequence: CDR1 LNHDA, CDR2 SQIVND (reference sequence). The CDR3 length is 13 residues. The ends lost 6 bases at V and 6 bases at J; junction bases unmatched: 2. The CDR3 DNA is TGTGCCAGTAGGGGACAGGGATCCGGGGAGCTGTTTTTT. Encoded protein: CASRGQGSGELFF.